Below are 11 T cell receptor beta chains sequenced from a single sample in a study of T cells in narcolepsy. Repertoires were generated with immunoSEQ multiplex PCR, while TCRdb's copy carries only in-frame clones and drops some. This sample yields tens of thousands of clones, of which 79% are seen a single time; around 7.2% belongs to the top ten. Sequencing input: memory (CD45RA-) CD4+ T cells from blood. The receptors come from a human donor in good health.

CDR3 DNA sequence: TGTGCCTGGGCCCACGGTGCGACCGCGGGGCAGTACTTC. Its translation: CAWAHGATAGQYF. The chain employs TRBV30 and TRBJ2-7; perhaps TRBD2 as D (5 bases). The CDR3 totals 13 residues. Deletions cut 5 bases from V and 9 bases from J, with 20 bases between. Germline-derived CDR1 and CDR2 are GTSNPN and SVGIG (reference sequence).

The CDR3 DNA sequence: TGTGCCAGCAGAATTCAAGGGGGAGCCAAAAACATTCAGTACTTC. This encodes CASRIQGGAKNIQYF. This chain joins TRBV2 and TRBJ2-4; D might be TRBD1 (6 bases). Germline V gene sequence: CDR1 SNHLY, CDR2 FYNNEI. This CDR3 has 15 amino acids. V was pared by 6 bases and J by 0 bases, with 12 bases between.

The chain combines TRBV6-5 with TRBJ2-3, with no clear D. V was trimmed by 0 bases and J by 3 bases, leaving 10 bases between them. There are 15 residues in the CDR3. Looked up from germline, CDR1 is MNHEY and CDR2 is SVGAGI. The CDR3 nucleotides are TGTGCCAGCAGTTACTCCCGGTTGGGGACAGATACGCAGTATTTT. It specifies CASSYSRLGTDTQYF.

The V and J genes are TRBV7-3 and TRBJ2-6; D assignment may be TRBD1 or TRBD2 (5 bases each). V lost 3 bases and J lost 1, with 13 bases in between. The CDR3 spans 17 residues. Germline CDR1 SGHTA, CDR2 FQGTGA. The CDR3 protein is CASSFLSGGSGANVLTF. The CDR3 DNA is TGTGCCAGCAGCTTCCTGAGTGGGGGATCTGGGGCCAACGTCCTGACTTTC.

This rearrangement joins TRBV18 to TRBJ1-4; D not certain. The CDR3 sequence is 13 residues long. The V gene's germline CDR1 is KGHSH and CDR2 LQKENI. V was trimmed by 4 bases and J by 5 bases, leaving 8 bases between them. In nucleotides, the CDR3 is TGTGCCAGCTCACTCTATAGAAATGAAAAACTGTTTTTT. Translation gives CASSLYRNEKLFF.

The chain employs TRBV4-3 and TRBJ1-2; D not resolved. CDR1 and CDR2 (germline): LGHNA, YSLEER. V shed 0 bases and J shed 7 bases, with 15 bases lying between them. The CDR3 is 15 residues long. CDR3 residues: CASSQDVATVSGYTF. For the CDR3, the DNA is TGCGCCAGCAGCCAAGATGTGGCGACCGTTAGTGGCTACACCTTC.

This clone is judged medium-sized (0.01 to 0.1%). In DNA, the CDR3 is TGTGCCAGCAGCTTAGTATCAGGGGCTGGGAACACTGAAGCTTTCTTT. Amino acids: CASSLVSGAGNTEAFF. This sequence joins TRBV7-8 and TRBJ1-1; maybe TRBD1 (6 bases). V lost 1 base and J 1 base, leaving 13 bases between the germline ends. Per germline, CDR1 SGHVS and CDR2 FQNEAQ. This CDR3 comprises 16 residues.

This sequence joins TRBV5-4 and TRBJ1-2; D unresolved. The germline V and J ends were trimmed by 0 bases and 2 bases, with 11 bases remaining between them. Germline CDR1 and CDR2: SGHNT and YYREEE (reference sequence). This CDR3 contains 15 residues. CDR3 coding DNA: TGTGCCAGCAGCTTGGGGTTGACTGCAAACTATGGCTACACCTTC. Protein product: CASSLGLTANYGYTF.

V usage is TRBV28 and J usage is TRBJ2-5, with TRBD1 matching over 11 bases. The J call could be wrong; TRBJ2-7 is a better fit for the DNA end. The CDR3 has 15 amino acids. Germline CDR1 reads MDHEN; CDR2 reads SYDVKM. Written as DNA, the CDR3 is TGTGCCAGCAGGGACGGGACAGGGGGGATGTACGAGCAGTACTTC. It encodes CASRDGTGGMYEQYF.

On this clone: The junction differs from germline at one of its ends, possibly a read error. V gene TRBV7-7 combines with J gene TRBJ2-1, with 9 bases fitting TRBD2. Germline CDR1 SSHAT, CDR2 FNYEAQ (reference sequence). The CDR3 is 16 residues long. The CDR3 reads CASSLLKTSGAHSQFF. The CDR3, as DNA: TGTGCTAGCAGCTTATTAAAGACTAGCGGAGCCCACTCTCAGTTCTTC.

V gene TRBV6-5 combines with J gene TRBJ1-1; TRBD1 aligns across 7 bases. Germline lookup yields CDR1 MNHEY and CDR2 SVGAGI. J was trimmed by 0 bases and V by 5 bases; bases with no gene match: 6. The CDR3 is made up of 15 amino acids. The chain's CDR3 is CASSARQGVNTEAFF. In nucleotides, the CDR3 is TGTGCCAGCAGTGCCCGACAGGGCGTGAACACTGAAGCTTTCTTT.